The T cell receptor (beta chain) under discussion was sequenced for a study of blood T cell repertoires in COVID-19. Original handling: Estimation of nucleated cell counts was performed using reference gene primer amplification. Sequencing used immunoSEQ multiplex PCR; TCRdb keeps in-frame clones, though not all of them. V and J calls and clone size are given by that table; D and trimming were obtained from the DNA. The table lists around 180,000 clones, roughly 83% of them singletons. This receptor was identified in a human donor in a cohort sampled during active COVID-19. The sequencing sample was made of peripheral blood.

The CDR3 DNA reads as TGTGCCAGCAGTCAGAACTACGAGCAGTACTTC. Protein sequence: CASSQNYEQYF. The V call is TRBV12-3 or TRBV12-4, the J call TRBJ2-7; D gene ambiguous. This CDR3 is built from 11 residues. Trimming pared 5 bases from V and 3 bases from J, leaving 5 bases between.